This entry lists 25 T cell receptor beta chains sequenced from one sample in a study of OX40 agonist ivuxolimab in advanced cancers. The method was immunoSEQ multiplex PCR; TCRdb's version includes in-frame clones alone and lacks a portion of them. In the table there are around 20,000 clones, more than 75% of which are singletons. The starting material was CD4+ or CD8+ T cells sorted from blood, obtained in a trial of the OX40 agonist ivuxolimab. Every receptor here comes from an adult with an advanced solid tumor such as melanoma, head and neck, liver or kidney cancer.

The CDR3, as DNA: TGTGCCAGCAGCTTTGCGGGAAGAGAGACCCAGTACTTC. It is translated as CASSFAGRETQYF. The chain is built from TRBV7-3 and TRBJ2-5; a possible D gene is TRBD2 (6 bases). CDR1 and CDR2 from the germline V gene are SGHTA and FQGTGA. This CDR3 is 13 amino acids long. Trimming left V 3 bases short and J 4 bases short, with 9 bases between. Variable domain in full (rest from reference TRBV7-3 and TRBJ2-5): GAGVSQTPSNKVTEKGKYVELRCDPISGHTALYWYRQSLGQGPEFLIYFQGTGAADDSGLPNDRFFAVRPEGSVSTLKIQRTERGDSAVYLCASSFAGRETQYFGPGTRLLVL.

The chain carries TRBV6-5 and TRBJ2-1, with 9 bases fitting TRBD2. The V segment lost 2 bases and the J segment 8 bases; nucleotides outside the gene matches: 7. The length of the CDR3 is 15 residues. Germline V gene lookup returns CDR1 MNHEY and CDR2 SVGAGI. The CDR3 DNA reads TGTGCCAGCAGTTACGGCGAGGGACTAGCCCATGAGCAGTTCTTC. This codes for CASSYGEGLAHEQFF.

This clone was seen a few times. The CDR3 is CASSPGQTSSGANVLTF. The CDR3 coding sequence is TGTGCCAGCAGCCCCGGACAGACGAGCTCTGGGGCCAACGTCCTGACTTTC. The V call is TRBV4-2, the J call TRBJ2-6; TRBD1 might be the D (6 bases). The V end lost 4 bases, the J end lost 0 bases, and 13 bases lay between the germline ends. Germline V gives CDR1 LGHNA, CDR2 YNFKEQ. CDR3 length: 17 residues.

The J gene is TRBJ2-3, the V gene TRBV4-1; D is perhaps TRBD1 or TRBD2 (5 bases each). The V and J ends lost 3 bases and 6 bases respectively, with 19 bases between them. The germline V gene has CDR1 MGHRA and CDR2 YSYEKL. The CDR3 spans 16 residues. For the CDR3, the DNA is TGCGCCAGCAGCCAGATACCGGGACCACGGACGGATACGCAGTATTTT. Translating it yields CASSQIPGPRTDTQYF.

The chain combines TRBV9 with TRBJ2-1; 11 nucleotides match TRBD1. With 4 bases clipped from V and 7 bases from J, the junction kept 10 bases outside the gene matches. Germline CDR1 and CDR2: SGDLS and YYNGEE. The CDR3 runs to 16 residues. CDR3: CASSPNAGTGGNEQFF. For the CDR3, the DNA is TGTGCCAGCAGCCCAAACGCCGGGACAGGGGGTAATGAGCAGTTCTTC.

For this clone: Other DNA sequences in this specimen translate into the identical CDR3. The V and J genes are TRBV27 and TRBJ2-7; D unclear. Trimming left V 5 bases short and J 2 bases short, with 13 bases between. Per the germline V gene, CDR1 is MNHEY and CDR2 is SMNVEV (reference sequence). This CDR3 is 14 amino acids long. The CDR3 region is CASSASLGPYEQYF. CDR3 nucleotide sequence: TGTGCCAGCAGTGCTTCTTTGGGCCCCTACGAGCAGTACTTC.

This chain uses TRBV6-1 with TRBJ1-2, with a possible D match to TRBD1 (6 bases). This CDR3 has 15 amino acids. Between the trimmed V and J ends, which lost 1 base and 4 bases, there was a span of 13 bases. In germline, CDR1 is MNHNS, CDR2 SASEGT. As DNA, the CDR3 is TGTGCCAGCAGTGAAGGGACAGAACCGTTCTATGGCTACACCTTC. Translating it yields CASSEGTEPFYGYTF.

The gene calls are TRBV11-2 and TRBJ1-5, with 7 bases aligning to TRBD1. There are 15 residues in the CDR3. The J segment lost 7 bases and the V segment lost 3 bases, leaving 9 bases of the junction unmatched. In germline, CDR1 is SGHAT, CDR2 FQNNGV. The chain's CDR3 is CASSFGGGEGQPQHF. The CDR3 DNA follows: TGTGCCAGCAGCTTCGGAGGGGGCGAGGGGCAGCCCCAGCATTTT.

The table lists this clone with a few counts. The rearrangement uses TRBV2 and TRBJ2-6, with D uncertain. The V gene lost 7 bases and the J gene lost 11 bases, with 21 bases spanning the gap. The CDR3 totals 15 residues. Per the germline V gene, CDR1 is SNHLY and CDR2 is FYNNEI. The CDR3: CASTLADSTGDVLTF. The DNA of the CDR3 is TGTGCCAGCACCCTTGCAGATTCCACCGGCGACGTCCTGACTTTC.

The rearrangement joins TRBV11-2 to TRBJ1-2, with a weak D call TRBD1 (5 bases). The CDR3 totals 17 residues. The V end was cut by 5 bases, the J end by 3 bases, with 22 bases between. CDR1 SGHAT and CDR2 FQNNGV come from the germline V gene. CDR3 coding DNA: TGTGCCAGCAGCCCAACACCGGGACGCTCATCCCACTATGGCTACACCTTC. This encodes CASSPTPGRSSHYGYTF.

V is TRBV5-4 and J is TRBJ2-1; 12 bases align to TRBD2. This CDR3 contains 16 residues. The V gene's germline CDR1 is SGHNT and CDR2 YYREEE (reference sequence). The trim removed 5 bases at V and 5 bases at J, leaving 8 bases unmatched. The CDR3 here is CASSRLAGGPNNEQFF. CDR3 nucleotides: TGTGCCAGCAGTCGTCTAGCGGGAGGGCCCAACAATGAGCAGTTCTTC.

V is TRBV27 and J is TRBJ2-3; TRBD2 matches at 14 bases. Germline CDR1 reads MNHEY; CDR2 reads SMNVEV (reference sequence). The V segment lost 3 bases and the J segment 5 bases; nucleotides outside the gene matches: 4. The length of the CDR3 is 16 residues. CDR3 in amino acids: CASSLTSGRGRDTQYF. The CDR3 DNA reads as TGTGCCAGCAGTTTGACTAGCGGGAGGGGTAGAGATACGCAGTATTTT.

The rearrangement joins TRBV19 to TRBJ1-1, with D possibly being TRBD1 (5 bases). Germline CDR1 is LNHDA and CDR2 is SQIVND (reference sequence). Between the trimmed V and J ends, which lost 5 bases and 0 bases, there was a span of 16 bases. CDR3 length: 16 residues. CDR3 bases: TGTGCCAGTAGTTTAGGGGCAGCCTTAATGAACACTGAAGCTTTCTTT. Amino acids: CASSLGAALMNTEAFF. The full variable domain, completed using reference TRBV19 and TRBJ1-1, is DGGITQSPKYLFRKEGQNVTLSCEQNLNHDAMYWYRQDPGQGLRLIYYSQIVNDFQKGDIAEGYSVSREKKESFPLTVTSAQKNPTAFYLCASSLGAALMNTEAFFGQGTRLTVV.

The chain combines TRBV18 with TRBJ2-2; 9 bases line up with TRBD2. J gave up 5 bases and V 4 bases, and 8 bases lay outside the gene matches. The germline V gene has CDR1 KGHSH and CDR2 LQKENI. The CDR3 spans 16 residues. The CDR3 DNA sequence: TGTGCCAGCTCACAAGGAGCGGGAGGAGGAACCGGGGAGCTGTTTTTT. As protein: CASSQGAGGGTGELFF. Looking up the rest from reference TRBV18 and TRBJ2-2 gives the full variable domain: NAGVMQNPRHLVRRRGQEARLRCSPMKGHSHVYWYRQLPEEGLKFMVYLQKENIIDESGMPKERFSAEFPKEGPSILRIQQVVRGDSAAYFCASSQGAGGGTGELFFGEGSRLTVL.

This chain connects TRBV6-1 to TRBJ1-5; a possible D gene is TRBD1 (6 bases). Germline V gene lookup returns CDR1 MNHNS and CDR2 SASEGT. CDR3 size: 14 residues. The V end was cut by 7 bases, the J end by 6 bases, with 16 bases between. Here the CDR3 DNA reads TGTGCCAGCATCATAAGCACAGGGTCTCAGCCCCAGCATTTT. Encoded protein: CASIISTGSQPQHF.

This clone was observed a single time. This chain connects TRBV5-4 to TRBJ2-6; 9 bases agree with TRBD1. V gave up 0 bases and J gave up 16 bases; unmatched junction bases: 11. Germline-derived CDR1 and CDR2 are SGHNT and YYREEE (reference sequence). The CDR3 extends over 15 amino acids. CDR3 sequence: CASSLGWDRAHELTF. CDR3 coding DNA: TGTGCCAGCAGCTTGGGGTGGGACAGGGCCCACGAACTGACTTTC.

By proportion, this clone is medium-sized. This sequence joins TRBV6-1 and TRBJ1-4; 12 nucleotides agree with TRBD1. The CDR3 length is 15 residues. V was clipped by 10 bases and J by 3 bases; unmatched bases: 6. CDR1 MNHNS and CDR2 SASEGT come from the germline V gene. CDR3 sequence (DNA): TGTGCCACCTGGGACAGGGGGCGTTCTAATGAAAAACTGTTTTTT. Protein: CATWDRGRSNEKLFF.

The chain carries TRBV29-1 and TRBJ1-5, with 10 bases fitting TRBD1. CDR3 length: 14 amino acids. The germline gives CDR1 SQVTM, CDR2 ANQGSEA. The junction had 7 bases not matched to a gene; V was cut back by 4 bases and J by 7 bases. The CDR3 reads CSVVGTGVDQPQHF. The CDR3 DNA sequence: TGCAGCGTTGTAGGGACAGGGGTAGACCAGCCCCAGCATTTT.

The chain joins TRBV19 to TRBJ1-5, with D possibly being TRBD1 (5 bases). The CDR3 sequence is 17 residues long. In germline, CDR1 is LNHDA, CDR2 SQIVND (reference sequence). Trimming left V 2 bases short and J 5 bases short, with 19 bases between. CDR3 amino acids: CASSIRSRGNGDQPQHF. The CDR3 coding sequence is TGTGCCAGTAGTATAAGGTCTCGGGGGAATGGGGATCAGCCCCAGCATTTT.

The genes are TRBV28 and TRBJ2-3; 10 bases fit TRBD2. This CDR3 spans 16 amino acids. The junction had 8 bases not matched to a gene; V was cut back by 5 bases and J by 3 bases. Germline lookup yields CDR1 MDHEN and CDR2 SYDVKM. The CDR3 spells CASSPSGRGSTDTQYF. CDR3 DNA sequence: TGTGCCAGCAGTCCTAGCGGGAGAGGCTCGACAGATACGCAGTATTTT.

The V and J genes are TRBV27 and TRBJ2-7; D is uncertain. V dropped 2 bases and J dropped 0 bases, with 5 bases sitting between them. This CDR3 has 13 residues. Looked up from germline, CDR1 is MNHEY and CDR2 is SMNVEV (reference sequence). CDR3 residues: CASSLINSYEQYF. The CDR3 nucleotides are TGTGCCAGCAGTTTAATCAACTCCTACGAGCAGTACTTC.

The chain uses TRBV28 and TRBJ2-5, with D hard to call. The CDR3 runs to 14 residues. Germline V gene sequence: CDR1 MDHEN, CDR2 SYDVKM. Trimming took off 4 bases at V and 3 bases at J, with 12 bases between the two ends. CDR3 in DNA: TGTGCCAGCAGTTCTTTAAGAGTAGAAGAGACCCAGTACTTC. Translated: CASSSLRVEETQYF.

The chain combines TRBV11-3 with TRBJ2-5; D is possibly TRBD2 (5 bases). CDR1 is SGHNT, CDR2 YENEEA, per germline. The CDR3 has 13 residues. V was shortened by 1 base and J by 2 bases, with 5 bases between the two germline ends. CDR3 nucleotide sequence: TGTGCCAGCAGCTTAGGAGGGCAAGAGACCCAGTACTTC. Protein sequence: CASSLGGQETQYF.

This clone was recorded a few times. V is TRBV5-3 and J is TRBJ2-7, with D possibly matching TRBD2 (6 bases). TRBV5-3 is marked as an open reading frame, function uncertain. Trimming took 8 bases from V and 3 from J, leaving 18 bases between them. The CDR3 has 14 amino acids. CDR3 sequence: CASSQASGVYEQYF. The CDR3 nucleotides read TGTGCCAGCAGCCAAGCATCGGGAGTCTACGAGCAGTACTTC.

This clone was counted between two and nine times. The rearrangement joins TRBV19 to TRBJ2-3, with a weak D call TRBD1 (5 bases). Germline CDR1 LNHDA, CDR2 SQIVND (reference sequence). CDR3 length equals 15 residues. The V gene lost 3 bases and the J gene lost 0 bases, with 10 bases spanning the gap. The DNA for the CDR3 is TGTGCCAGTAGTATTTCAGGGTCGAGCACAGATACGCAGTATTTT. Translating it yields CASSISGSSTDTQYF. The full variable domain, with the rest looked up from reference TRBV19 and TRBJ2-3, is DGGITQSPKYLFRKEGQNVTLSCEQNLNHDAMYWYRQDPGQGLRLIYYSQIVNDFQKGDIAEGYSVSREKKESFPLTVTSAQKNPTAFYLCASSISGSSTDTQYFGPGTRLTVL.